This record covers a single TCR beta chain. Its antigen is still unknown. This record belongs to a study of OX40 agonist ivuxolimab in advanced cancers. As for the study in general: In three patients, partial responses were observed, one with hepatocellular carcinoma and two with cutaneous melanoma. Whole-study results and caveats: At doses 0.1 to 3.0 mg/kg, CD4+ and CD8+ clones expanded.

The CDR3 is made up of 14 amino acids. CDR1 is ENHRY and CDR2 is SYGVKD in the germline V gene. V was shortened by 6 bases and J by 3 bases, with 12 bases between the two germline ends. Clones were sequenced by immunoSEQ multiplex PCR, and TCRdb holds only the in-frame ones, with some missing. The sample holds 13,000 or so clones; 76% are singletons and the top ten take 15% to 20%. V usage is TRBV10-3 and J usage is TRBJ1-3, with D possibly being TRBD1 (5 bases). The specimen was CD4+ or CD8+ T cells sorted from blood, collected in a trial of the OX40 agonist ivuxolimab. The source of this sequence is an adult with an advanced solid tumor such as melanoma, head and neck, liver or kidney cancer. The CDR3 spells CAISTGTLGNTIYF. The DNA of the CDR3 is TGTGCCATCAGCACCGGGACCCTTGGAAACACCATATATTTT.